A single sample gave rise to the 15 T cell receptor beta chains below, sequenced in a study of T cells in women clearing cervical HPV infection. Only in-frame clones appear in the TCRdb table, and some are missing; sequencing was by immunoSEQ multiplex PCR. Recorded for this sample: tens of thousands of clones. The sample consisted of blood buffy coat. Source of these receptors: a woman aged 18 to 75 with a cervical HPV16 infection that either progressed to CIN3+ or cleared (not recorded which).

A word on this clone: The read ends 3 residues shy of where the CDR3 ends; the end is completed using the germline J gene. V usage is TRBV7-9 and J usage is TRBJ1-2; the D is unclear. The V gene lost 2 bases and the J gene lost 4 bases, with 8 bases spanning the gap. There are 13 residues in the CDR3. CDR1 and CDR2 from the germline V gene are SEHNR and FQNEAQ (reference sequence). The sequenced part of the CDR3 DNA is TGTGCCAGCAGCTTAAGGCAGCGCTATGGC. The encoded protein is CASSLRQRYG. The whole CDR3 protein is CASSLRQRYGYTF.

For this clone: The CDR3 is cut off 3 residues early in the read; its end comes from the germline J gene. Other DNA sequences within the sample encode an identical CDR3. The rearrangement links TRBV19 to TRBJ1-1; TRBD1 is a possible D gene (5 bases). Germline CDR1 and CDR2: LNHDA and SQIVND (reference sequence). The CDR3 covers 14 residues. Trimming removed 4 bases from V and 0 bases from J, with 9 bases in between. CDR3 DNA, as far as it was read: TGTGCCAGTAGTAGGAGGGGTCTGAACACTGAA. Translated: CASSRRGLNTE. The entire CDR3 protein reads CASSRRGLNTEAFF.

In the case of this clone: Sequencing ends 3 residues short of the CDR3 end; the germline J gene provides the rest. The rearrangement links TRBV2 to TRBJ2-3; 13 bases align to TRBD2. Germline V gene sequence: CDR1 SNHLY, CDR2 FYNNEI. This CDR3 has 13 amino acids. The CDR3 protein is CASTGLAGETQYF. The CDR3 DNA, read in part, is TGTGCCAGCACAGGACTAGCGGGGGAGACG.

CDR3 region: CAWSVLTEAFF. The part of the CDR3 DNA that was read is TGTGCCTGGAGTGTACTTACTGAA. The chain recombines TRBV30 with TRBJ1-1; D is undetermined. The CDR3 is cut off 3 residues early in the read; its end comes from the germline J gene. Germline V gene lookup returns CDR1 GTSNPN and CDR2 SVGIG (reference sequence). The CDR3 contains 11 residues. V shed 0 bases and J shed 5 bases, with 4 bases lying between them.

About this clone: The read falls 3 residues short of the CDR3 end, and the missing part is taken from the germline J gene. The sample contains more than one DNA sequence encoding this CDR3. J is TRBJ1-2 and V is TRBV6-4; 8 positions agree with TRBD1. The germline V gene encodes CDR1 MRHNA and CDR2 SNTAGT. The CDR3 length is 18 residues. V gave up 2 bases and J gave up 4 bases; unmatched junction bases: 15. The CDR3 DNA, read in part, is TGTGCCAGCAGTGACCCGGGGACAGGCCAACCCTCTGGCTATGGC. It encodes CASSDPGTGQPSGYG. The full CDR3 protein reads CASSDPGTGQPSGYGYTF.

Concerning this clone: The DNA ends 3 residues before the CDR3 does, and the rest of the CDR3 is filled in from the germline J gene. The gene calls are TRBV5-4 and TRBJ2-7; D possibly corresponds to TRBD1 (5 bases). The V gene lost 7 bases and the J gene lost 2 bases, with 13 bases spanning the gap. Germline V gene sequence: CDR1 SGHNT, CDR2 YYREEE (reference sequence). CDR3 length equals 13 residues. The CDR3 bases that were read are TGTGCCAGCTCGACAGACGGAACCTACGAG. Its protein product is CASSTDGTYE. The CDR3 in full is CASSTDGTYEQYF.

To note about this clone: The CDR3 end is not reached by the read, which stops 3 residues before it; the germline J gene fills it in. The chain employs TRBV6-2 or TRBV6-3 and TRBJ1-5; D is possibly TRBD1 (6 bases). The CDR3 is 15 residues long. V was pared by 0 bases and J by 6 bases, with 12 bases between. Per germline, CDR1 MNHEY and CDR2 SVGEGT. Partial CDR3 DNA: TGTGCCAGCAGTTACTCTCGGGGAGGGGGTCAGCCC. Translating it yields CASSYSRGGGQP. The CDR3 in its entirety is CASSYSRGGGQPQHF.

CDR3 amino acids: CASSSSGSAYEQYF. CDR3 DNA (partial): TGTGCCAGCAGCTCTAGCGGGAGTGCCTACGAG. The V and J genes are TRBV7-9 and TRBJ2-7, with TRBD2 matching over 10 bases. The read ends 3 residues early relative to the CDR3; the germline J gene fills the gap. The V segment lost 4 bases and the J segment 2 bases; nucleotides outside the gene matches: 2. Germline V gene sequence: CDR1 SEHNR, CDR2 FQNEAQ (reference sequence). The CDR3 loop spans 14 amino acids.

As regards this clone: Sequencing ends 3 residues short of the CDR3 end; the germline J gene provides the rest. V and J are TRBV2 and TRBJ2-2, with 7 nucleotides matching TRBD1. Germline CDR1 and CDR2: SNHLY and FYNNEI. V trimming: 4 bases; J trimming: 7 bases; junction bases outside the gene matches: 9. This CDR3 region has 15 residues. The part of the CDR3 DNA that was read is TGTGCCAGCAGTGTCCAGGACAGGAATATCGGGGAG. Translation gives CASSVQDRNIGE. The complete CDR3 protein is CASSVQDRNIGELFF.

With regard to this clone: The CDR3 end lies 3 residues beyond the end of the read and is filled in from the germline J gene. This rearrangement joins TRBV20-1 to TRBJ2-7; maybe TRBD2 (5 bases). V was trimmed by 4 bases and J by 0 bases, leaving 16 bases between them. The CDR3 contains 15 residues. Germline CDR1 DFQATT, CDR2 SNEGSKA (reference sequence). CDR3 sequence reads: CSANGASRSSYEQYF. The CDR3 bases that were read are TGCAGTGCTAATGGTGCTAGCCGAAGCTCCTACGAG.

Worth noting for this clone: The read ends 3 residues before the CDR3 terminus; that terminus is restored from the germline J gene. The chain carries TRBV7-9 and TRBJ1-2; perhaps TRBD1 as D (6 bases). The CDR3 spans 14 residues. Germline assignment: CDR1 SEHNR and CDR2 FQNEAQ (reference sequence). V was clipped by 2 bases and J by 3 bases, with 10 bases between them. Incomplete CDR3 DNA: TGTGCCAGCAGCTTACGGGACATAGACTATGGC. Translation: CASSLRDIDYG. The entire CDR3 protein reads CASSLRDIDYGYTF.

Points on this clone: Read sequence stops 3 residues before the CDR3 end, and the germline J gene provides the missing end. The chain uses TRBV10-3 and TRBJ2-2; D tentatively reads TRBD1 or TRBD2 (5 bases each). The germline V gene encodes CDR1 ENHRY and CDR2 SYGVKD. Trimming removed 8 bases from V and 4 bases from J, with 14 bases in between. CDR3 size: 14 residues. CDR3 in amino acids: CAIEAAGSTGELFF. The part of the CDR3 DNA that was read is TGTGCCATCGAGGCGGCAGGGAGCACCGGGGAG.

Of note for this clone: The missing CDR3 end, 3 residues past where the read stops, is filled in from the germline J gene. The genes are TRBV19 and TRBJ2-3; 8 positions agree with TRBD1. The CDR3 covers 15 residues. CDR1 is LNHDA and CDR2 is SQIVND in the germline V gene (reference sequence). The DNA read from the CDR3 is TGTGCCAGCAGAAAGCCCGGGACAGGCAATCAGCCG. Translated, it gives CASRKPGTGNQP. The entire CDR3 protein reads CASRKPGTGNQPQYF.

With respect to this clone: The CDR3 end lies 3 residues beyond the end of the read and is filled in from the germline J gene. The chain links TRBV3-1 (or the pseudogene TRBV3-2) to TRBJ1-2; D is uncertain. CDR1 and CDR2 from the germline V gene are LGHDT and YNNKEL (reference sequence). This CDR3 has 11 amino acids. Partial CDR3 DNA: TGTGCCAGCAGCCACTACAGCGGC. Its protein is CASSHYSG. The whole CDR3 region reads CASSHYSGYTF.

A note on this clone: The CDR3 end falls 3 residues outside the read, so it is completed with the germline J gene. The chain has TRBV11-1 and TRBJ2-7; the D is unclear. The CDR3 runs 15 residues. Deletions cut 1 base from V and 4 bases from J, with 14 bases between. CDR1 is SGHAT and CDR2 is FQDESV in the germline V gene (reference sequence). CDR3 DNA, as far as it was read: TGTGCCAGCAGCTTAGTGTCGGGTGTTGGATACGAG. Translation gives CASSLVSGVGYE. Given in full, the CDR3 is CASSLVSGVGYEQYF. The whole variable domain, filled in from reference TRBV11-1 and TRBJ2-7, reads EAEVAQSPRYKITEKSQAVAFWCDPISGHATLYWYRQILGQGPELLVQFQDESVVDDSQLPKDRFSAERLKGVDSTLKIQPAELGDSAMYLCASSLVSGVGYEQYFGPGTRLTVT.